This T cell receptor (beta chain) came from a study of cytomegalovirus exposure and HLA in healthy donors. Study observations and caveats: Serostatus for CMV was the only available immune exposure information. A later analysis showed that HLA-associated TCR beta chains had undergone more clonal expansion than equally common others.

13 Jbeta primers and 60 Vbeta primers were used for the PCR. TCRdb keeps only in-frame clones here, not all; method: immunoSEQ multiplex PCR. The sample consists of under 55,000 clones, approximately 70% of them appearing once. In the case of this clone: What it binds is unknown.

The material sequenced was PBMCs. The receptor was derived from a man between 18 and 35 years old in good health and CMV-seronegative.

CDR3 nucleotide sequence: TGTGCCAGCAGCTTAAGGTTAGGGGGTGAAGCTTTCTTT. Its translation: CASSLRLGGEAFF. J is TRBJ1-1 and V is TRBV7-6, with D possibly matching TRBD1 (6 bases). V was pared by 2 bases and J by 7 bases, with 11 bases between. Germline lookup yields CDR1 SGHVS and CDR2 FNYEAQ. The CDR3 sequence is 13 residues long.